Listed below are T cell receptor beta chains from one sample, sequenced in a study of neurological immune-mediated disorders. TCRdb used MiXCR to reprocess the 5' RACE reads, holding one entry per CDR3 protein. The table shows tens of thousands of distinct CDR3 sequences, with roughly 10% occurring only once. Sample: PBMCs. These receptors were obtained from a man aged 25 to 40 in good health. Each CDR3 is given with its conserved first and last residue. A D gene is named only where the DNA matches it firmly. The size field is filled for only some rows; it gives once, few, many or a size class.

J,V,D,size,DNA,CDR3
TRBJ1-1,TRBV9,NA,NA,NA,CASSVGEGATEAFF
TRBJ2-3,TRBV3-1,NA,many,TGTGCCAGCAGCCAAGAGGCGTTGGATACGCAGTATTTT,CASSQEALDTQYF
TRBJ1-3,TRBV7-8,NA,many,TGTGCCAGCAGCGCGACAGGCATCTCTGGAAACACCATATATTTT,CASSATGISGNTIYF
TRBJ2-3,TRBV7-3,NA,many,TGTGCCAGCAGCGGACCGGGACTCTCAGATACGCAGTATTTT,CASSGPGLSDTQYF
TRBJ2-7,TRBV6-2/TRBV6-3,NA,NA,TGTGCCAGCAGGAGGAATAGCGGCTACGAGCAGTACTTC,CASRRNSGYEQYF
TRBJ2-7,TRBV6-6,TRBD2,few,TGTGCCAGCAGTTACGGACGCGCTAGCGGGACATACGAGCAGTACTTC,CASSYGRASGTYEQYF
TRBJ2-3,TRBV5-1,TRBD2,NA,TGTGCCATCACCTTAGCGGGAAAAGATACGCAGTATTTT,CAITLAGKDTQYF
TRBJ1-1,TRBV10-3,NA,many,TGTGCCATCAGTGATGACAGAGGGAACACTGAAGCTTTCTTT,CAISDDRGNTEAFF
TRBJ1-2,TRBV29-1,TRBD1,many,TGCAGCGTCTCTACACAGGGGGTCTATGGCTACACCTTC,CSVSTQGVYGYTF
TRBJ2-1,TRBV5-1,NA,few,TGCGCCACCCAGGACATGTTGGATGAGCAGTTCTTC,CATQDMLDEQFF
TRBJ1-2,TRBV5-1,TRBD1,many,TGCGCCAGCAGCTTGACAGGGGGCGAACTTGGCTACACCTTC,CASSLTGGELGYTF
TRBJ1-5,TRBV20-1,TRBD1,many,TGCAGTGCTAGGGGGACAGGGGTTTTGGCCCAGCATTTT,CSARGTGVLAQHF
TRBJ1-2,TRBV27,NA,many,TGTGCCAGCAGCCCGGGCGACGTACTCTATGGCTACACCTTC,CASSPGDVLYGYTF
TRBJ1-5,TRBV27,NA,many,TGTGCCAGCAGTTTATATAACTCTCCAGAGAATCAGCCCCAGCATTTT,CASSLYNSPENQPQHF
TRBJ2-5,TRBV7-2,TRBD1,many,TGTGCCAGCAGCGGGCAGACAGGGGGCCCGGAGACCCAGTACTTC,CASSGQTGGPETQYF
TRBJ2-5,TRBV24-1,NA,many,TGTGCCACCACGTCTTCAGCGGCCCAAGAGACCCAGTACTTC,CATTSSAAQETQYF
TRBJ2-4,TRBV7-9,TRBD1,few,TGTGCCAGCAGCTTATTACAGGGGGCTCTGGGAAACATTCAGTACTTC,CASSLLQGALGNIQYF
TRBJ2-1,TRBV20-1,NA,many,TGCAGTGCCAGGGGTGCGCGGGGGTACAATGAGCAGTTCTTC,CSARGARGYNEQFF
TRBJ2-2,TRBV29-1,TRBD2,many,TGCAGCGCCCCTGTGCGGGGGGAGAACACCGGGGAGCTGTTTTTT,CSAPVRGENTGELFF
TRBJ2-3,TRBV28,NA,NA,TGTGCCAGCAGCCCAGGGTACACAGATACGAGGTATTTT,CASSPGYTDTRYF
TRBJ1-4,TRBV29-1,TRBD1,many,TGCAGCGTTGTAGCGGACAGGAATGAAAAACTGTTTTTT,CSVVADRNEKLFF
TRBJ2-5,TRBV29-1,TRBD2,many,TGCAGCGTATCGGGACTAGCGGAAAAGTCGAACGTGGAGACCCAGTACTTC,CSVSGLAEKSNVETQYF
TRBJ2-2,TRBV5-1,NA,many,TGCGCCAGCAGCTTGATGGGAATCGGGGAGCTGTTTTTT,CASSLMGIGELFF
TRBJ2-3,TRBV10-3,TRBD1,few,TGTGCCATCAGTGACGGGGGTGCGGACAGGGGCACAGATACGCAGTATTTT,CAISDGGADRGTDTQYF
TRBJ1-2,TRBV29-1,NA,few,TGCAGCGTTGAAGAGGGTATAAACTATGGCTACACCTTC,CSVEEGINYGYTF
TRBJ2-5,TRBV18,NA,many,TGTGCCAGCTCACCCCTTTTTCGATCAGAGACCCAGTACTTC,CASSPLFRSETQYF
TRBJ2-2,TRBV12-5,TRBD1,NA,TGTGCTAGTGGTCCGACAGGGGGGGAGCTGTTTTTT,CASGPTGGELFF
TRBJ2-3,TRBV6-2/TRBV6-3,NA,many,TGTGCCAGCAGCCCCCGTATTGGTGGAGATACGCAGTATTTT,CASSPRIGGDTQYF
TRBJ2-5,TRBV5-1,NA,many,TGCGCCAGCAGCTTGGGGACTTTCGAGGGGGAGACCCAGTACTTC,CASSLGTFEGETQYF
TRBJ2-2,TRBV5-1,TRBD1,few,TGCGCCAGCGGTCAGGGGGCCGGAACCGGGGAGCTGTTTTTT,CASGQGAGTGELFF
TRBJ2-2,TRBV28,TRBD2,many,TGTGCCAGCAGTACCCTAATTAAGGCAGCGGGAGTTCTCACCGGGGAGCTGTTTTTT,CASSTLIKAAGVLTGELFF
TRBJ2-7,TRBV2,TRBD2,many,TGTGCCAGCATGGAGCGGGAGTCCCCCTCCTACGAGCAGTACTTC,CASMERESPSYEQYF
TRBJ2-3,TRBV28,NA,many,TGTGCCAGCAGTTTGCAGGGTATGGGCACAGATACGCAGTATTTT,CASSLQGMGTDTQYF
TRBJ1-5,TRBV6-2/TRBV6-3,NA,few,TGTGCCAGCAGTGAAGAGGGGAATCAGCCCCAGCATTTT,CASSEEGNQPQHF
TRBJ2-7,TRBV11-2,TRBD2,many,TGTGCCAGCAGCCGGGGGAGCGGGAGGAGTTCCTACGAGCAGTACTTC,CASSRGSGRSSYEQYF
TRBJ2-4,TRBV5-1,NA,many,TGCGCCAGCAGCTTAACATACTTAGCCAAAAACATTCAGTACTTC,CASSLTYLAKNIQYF
TRBJ2-7,TRBV5-5,TRBD1,many,TGTGCCAGCAGCTTGGGGCTGACAGGGGTTCTTTACGAGCAGTACTTC,CASSLGLTGVLYEQYF
TRBJ1-1,TRBV5-1,TRBD1,NA,TGCGCCAGCAGCTCGCCGGGACAGGCTATGAACACTGAAGCTTTCTTT,CASSSPGQAMNTEAFF
TRBJ2-1,TRBV5-1,NA,NA,TGCGCCAGCAGCTTGGAACGCAATGAGCAGTTCTTC,CASSLERNEQFF
TRBJ2-4,TRBV5-1,TRBD1,many,TGCGCCAGCAGCCCAAAATACAGGGGCGCAGGGGAAAACATTCAGTACTTC,CASSPKYRGAGENIQYF
TRBJ2-1,TRBV5-1,NA,many,TGCGCCAGCAGCTCCCGCCAGGGGGGAGTGGCCTACAATGAGCAGTTCTTC,CASSSRQGGVAYNEQFF
TRBJ1-3,TRBV3-1,NA,many,TGTGCCAGCAGCCAAGATTCGGCAGTTGGAAACACCATATATTTT,CASSQDSAVGNTIYF
TRBJ2-6,TRBV27,NA,many,TGTGCCAGCAGTTTACTGGGGCCTGGGGCCAACGTCCTGACTTTC,CASSLLGPGANVLTF
TRBJ2-7,TRBV7-2,NA,few,TGTGCCAGCAGCTCCCGGGCGGGGATCTACGAGCAGTACTTC,CASSSRAGIYEQYF
TRBJ2-3,TRBV15,TRBD1,many,TGTGCCACCAGCAGGGGACAGGCGGATTTGGATACGCAGTATTTT,CATSRGQADLDTQYF
TRBJ1-5,TRBV5-1,NA,many,TGCGCCAGCAGCTTGGGGGGGCGCAGCCAGCCCCAGCATTTT,CASSLGGRSQPQHF
TRBJ2-2,TRBV10-2,NA,many,TGCGCCAGCAGTGAGTCTTGGAGAAACACCGGGGAGCTGTTTTTT,CASSESWRNTGELFF
TRBJ2-7,TRBV5-1,NA,NA,TGCGCCAGCAGCTTGTGTGTGGCAGAAGCCTACGAGCAGTACTTC,CASSLCVAEAYEQYF
TRBJ2-2,TRBV9,NA,many,TGTGCCAGCAGCGGACGACAGTACACCGGGGAGCTGTTTTTT,CASSGRQYTGELFF
TRBJ1-5,TRBV5-1,NA,many,TGCGCCAGCAGCTTGGACCCCAATCAGCCCCAGCATTTT,CASSLDPNQPQHF
TRBJ2-7,TRBV7-9,NA,NA,TGTGCCAGCAGCTTACAGGGATCATCCTACGAGCAGTACTTC,CASSLQGSSYEQYF
TRBJ1-1,TRBV10-3,NA,many,TGTGCCATCAAGCTACACCAGAACACTGAAGCTTTCTTT,CAIKLHQNTEAFF
TRBJ2-3,TRBV28,NA,many,TGTGCCAGCAGTTCCCACCCAGCGGCGAACACAGATACGCAGTATTTT,CASSSHPAANTDTQYF
TRBJ2-1,TRBV25-1,TRBD2,many,TGTGCCAGCATCCCCCTAGCGGGAGGCTACAATGAGCAGTTCTTC,CASIPLAGGYNEQFF
TRBJ2-7,TRBV7-3,TRBD2,many,TGTGCCAGCAGTCACGGACTAGCGGAACTCCTTAGGTACGAGCAGTACTTC,CASSHGLAELLRYEQYF
TRBJ1-4,TRBV5-1,NA,many,TGCGCCAGCAGCTTGGAGGATTCGCCCGGTGAAAAACTGTTTTTT,CASSLEDSPGEKLFF
TRBJ1-4,TRBV6-2/TRBV6-3,NA,many,TGTGCCAGCAGTTATAATGAAAAACTGTTTTTT,CASSYNEKLFF